This T cell receptor beta chain was observed in a study of vaccination and CD4 T cells after COVID-19. Turning to the study itself: The BNT162b2 or mRNA-1273 vaccine was given to participants in two doses.

Sequenced with the Oncomine TCR Beta short-read assay was DNA taken from cultured CD4+ T cells. A single record per CDR3 protein comes from TCRdb applying MiXCR to the PCR reads. The sample lists about 9,000 distinct CDR3 sequences, nearly 50% occurring once. Germline V gives CDR1 LNHNV, CDR2 YYDKDF (reference sequence). The CDR3 is made up of 13 amino acids. V was trimmed by 8 bases and J by 1 base, leaving 12 bases between them. There are a few counts of this clonotype. Its specificity is not known. Points from the study as a whole: The median number of SARS-CoV-2-reactive clonotypes increased from roughly 22 to 38, a change that did not reach significance.

Indicated treatment: roughly ten-day PBMC culture with coronavirus spike peptide pools or control peptides (ViraFEST assay). The collection of CD4+ T cells from the unexposed donor took place before the COVID-19 pandemic (2011-2018). PBMCs, plated at fewer than 2.5 million per well, were grown in the presence of 10 IU/ml IL-2 and roughly 10 ug/ml peptide pools. It was SARS-CoV-2 S/N and four cold-coronavirus spikes that probed unexposed-donor CD4+ T cells, cells permitting. The source material was CD4+ T cells from blood, cultured in vitro. This rearrangement joins TRBV15 to TRBJ2-7, with a weak D call TRBD1 (5 bases). The TCR sequence derives from a human donor in good health. This CDR3 reads CATAKGSSYEQYF. CDR3 in DNA: TGTGCCACCGCGAAGGGGTCGTCCTACGAGCAGTACTTC.